This section outlines one T cell receptor beta chain sequence together with its context. Antigen: not known. The data derive from a study of OX40 agonist ivuxolimab in advanced cancers. Looking at the study overall: With a range of roughly 20 to 85, age averaged about 58 years, and 65% to 90% were male. Previous treatment with anti-PD-1, anti-PD-L1 or anti-CTLA-4 therapy was allowed; over 35% had received some.

Study observations and caveats: The study found that CD8+ T cells averaged more expanded clones than CD4+.

Some clones are missing from TCRdb's copy, which holds only in-frame ones; the method was immunoSEQ multiplex PCR. The table lists 25,000 to 35,000 clones, 84% of them singletons, with 15% to 20% in the top ten. The V segment lost 5 bases and the J segment 0 bases; nucleotides outside the gene matches: 5. Per the germline V gene, CDR1 is SGHTA and CDR2 is FQGTGA. This CDR3 has 15 residues. V gene TRBV7-3 combines with J gene TRBJ1-2; TRBD1 matches at 8 bases. This sequence originates from an adult with an advanced solid tumor such as melanoma, head and neck, liver or kidney cancer. The sequences come from CD4+ or CD8+ T cells sorted from blood, collected in a trial of the OX40 agonist ivuxolimab. The CDR3 DNA reads TGTGCCAGCAGCCATACAGGGGGAGCTAACTATGGCTACACCTTC. It codes for CASSHTGGANYGYTF. Drawing the rest from reference TRBV7-3 and TRBJ1-2, the complete variable domain is GAGVSQTPSNKVTEKGKYVELRCDPISGHTALYWYRQSLGQGPEFLIYFQGTGAADDSGLPNDRFFAVRPEGSVSTLKIQRTERGDSAVYLCASSHTGGANYGYTFGSGTRLTVV.